Listed below are T cell receptor beta chains from one sample, sequenced in a study of blood T cells in healthy people across ages. TCRdb reprocessed the 5' RACE reads via MiXCR and lists one record per CDR3 protein. The sample has roughly 1.9 million distinct CDR3 sequences; roughly two fifths are singletons. The sequenced material came from blood. The receptor source for this set is a human donor in good health. The CDR3 runs from the conserved cysteine through the conserved F or W. The D gene is left open where the match is weak. Some rows mark clone size as missing; the rest say once, few, many or name a class of expanded clone.

-	TRBV6-5	TRBJ1-2	few	CASSHEGIYGYTF	TGTGCCAGCAGTCATGAGGGGATCTATGGCTACACCTTC
TRBD1	TRBV29-1	TRBJ1-2	-	CSVEEQGVSGYTF	TGCAGCGTTGAAGAACAGGGGGTTAGTGGCTACACCTTC
-	TRBV29-1	TRBJ1-2	-	CSVDYMGYGYTF	TGCAGCGTTGATTATATGGGGTATGGCTACACCTTC
TRBD1	TRBV20-1	TRBJ2-2	-	CSARDLNRGISGELFF	TGCAGTGCTAGAGATCTAAACAGGGGGATCTCCGGGGAGCTGTTTTTT
-	TRBV7-2	TRBJ2-1	-	CASSPARELCNEQFF	TGTGCCAGCAGCCCGGCACGGGAGCTCTGCAATGAGCAGTTCTTC
-	TRBV10-3	TRBJ2-7	-	CAHGTWGKQYF	TGTGCACACGGGACGTGGGGCAAGCAGTACTTC
TRBD2	TRBV7-2	TRBJ2-5	-	CASSTQPGGGGTQYF	TGTGCCAGCAGCACCCAACCCGGGGGGGGAGGGACCCAGTACTTC
-	TRBV5-8	TRBJ1-6	few	CASSLGARFSYNSPLHF	TGTGCCAGCAGCTTGGGCGCCAGATTCTCCTATAATTCACCCCTCCACTTT
-	TRBV6-1	TRBJ2-5	-	CASSEAYREGETQYF	TGTGCCAGCAGTGAAGCCTACAGGGAGGGGGAGACCCAGTACTTC
-	TRBV7-2	TRBJ2-3	once	CASSLGGARGTDTQYF	TGTGCCAGCAGCTTAGGAGGGGCTAGAGGCACAGATACGCAGTATTTT
-	TRBV2	TRBJ1-3	-	CASSDGWCTIYF	TGTGCCAGCAGTGACGGGTGGTGCACCATATATTTT
TRBD2	TRBV7-2	TRBJ2-3	-	CASSLGLADFTDTQYF	TGTGCCAGCAGCTTGGGACTAGCGGATTTCACAGATACGCAGTATTTT
TRBD1	TRBV10-3	TRBJ1-2	-	CAITTDRGFGHTF	TGTGCCATCACAACTGACAGGGGATTTGGCCACACCTTC
TRBD2	TRBV20-1	TRBJ2-3	-	CSARDPIGGLAGEDTQYF	TGCAGTGCTAGAGACCCGATAGGGGGACTAGCTGGTGAGGATACGCAGTATTTT
TRBD1	TRBV27	TRBJ2-3	-	CASSLSGGPQYF	TGTGCCAGCAGTTTATCAGGGGGCCCGCAGTATTTT
-	TRBV20-1	TRBJ2-5	-	CSAPGRGVETQYF	TGCAGTGCCCCGGGCAGGGGGGTAGAGACCCAGTACTTC
-	TRBV6-6	TRBJ2-5	few	CASSYWEKETQYF	TGTGCCAGCAGTTATTGGGAAAAAGAGACCCAGTACTTC
-	TRBV28	TRBJ1-2	-	CASSAGTYLGGYTF	TGTGCCAGCAGTGCCGGGACGTATCTTGGTGGCTACACCTTC
TRBD2	TRBV2	TRBJ2-1	few	CASRGLAGGPNFNEQFF	TGTGCCAGCAGGGGACTAGCGGGGGGGCCTAACTTCAATGAGCAGTTCTTC
-	TRBV5-5	TRBJ1-2	many	CASSLALTNLFYGYTF	TGTGCCAGCAGCTTGGCCTTAACGAACCTATTTTATGGCTACACCTTC
-	TRBV6-5	TRBJ1-2	-	CASSYGQFDGYTF	TGTGCCAGCAGTTACGGACAGTTTGATGGCTACACCTTC
TRBD1	TRBV6-2/TRBV6-3	TRBJ2-7	-	CASSSPGTALSYEQYF	TGTGCCAGCAGTTCCCCCGGGACAGCGTTATCCTACGAGCAGTACTTC
-	TRBV15	TRBJ2-1	-	CATSPRGVDEQFF	TGTGCCACCAGCCCCCGGGGCGTCGATGAGCAGTTCTTC
TRBD1	TRBV4-1	TRBJ1-2	-	CASSHPGGRGSYTF	TGCGCCAGCAGCCACCCTGGCGGCAGGGGGAGCTACACCTTC
-	TRBV27	TRBJ1-2	-	CASSLSGSAGGYTF	TGTGCCAGCAGTTTATCGGGGTCGGCGGGCGGCTACACCTTC
-	TRBV11-2	TRBJ2-1	few	CASSLEAMEQFF	TGTGCCAGCAGCTTAGAAGCTATGGAGCAGTTCTTC
-	TRBV27	TRBJ1-5	-	CASSSSTGEVNQPQHF	-
-	TRBV10-3	TRBJ2-7	-	CAIASRTYSYEQYF	TGTGCCATCGCCTCGCGGACCTACTCCTACGAGCAGTACTTC
-	TRBV12-3/TRBV12-4	TRBJ1-5	-	CASSLGGGQINQPQHF	TGTGCCAGCAGTTTAGGGGGAGGACAGATCAATCAGCCCCAGCATTTT
TRBD2	TRBV5-1	TRBJ2-7	-	CASSGTSGGNEQYF	TGTGCCAGCAGTGGGACTAGCGGGGGGAATGAGCAGTACTTC
TRBD1	TRBV20-1	TRBJ1-1	few	CSARTGFGYTEAFF	TGCAGTGCTAGGACAGGGTTCGGATACACTGAAGCTTTCTTT
TRBD1	TRBV28	TRBJ1-2	-	CASSRGQGWAGYTF	TGTGCCAGCAGTCGGGGACAGGGATGGGCTGGCTACACCTTC
-	TRBV4-3	TRBJ1-2	few	CASSQDNKVFGYGYTF	TGCGCCAGCAGCCAAGATAATAAGGTGTTCGGCTATGGCTACACCTTC
-	TRBV7-3	TRBJ1-2	-	CASNLSYGPGTNYGYTF	TGTGCCAGCAACCTCTCTTATGGTCCGGGGACTAACTATGGCTACACCTTC
-	TRBV9	TRBJ1-2	once	CASSAVSTVLSGNYGYTF	TGTGCCAGCAGCGCAGTATCGACAGTCCTCTCAGGGAACTATGGCTACACCTTC
-	TRBV9	TRBJ1-4	once	CASSVGGTDDKLFF	TGTGCTAGCAGCGTAGGTGGCACGGACGATAAACTGTTTTTT
-	TRBV11-3	TRBJ2-6	few	CASSPSGGTGRRWANVLTF	TGTGCCAGCAGCCCATCCGGGGGCACAGGGAGGCGGTGGGCCAACGTCCTGACTTTC
-	TRBV15	TRBJ1-2	-	CATSRPGTLKSEGYTF	TGTGCCACCAGCAGGCCCGGGACGCTAAAATCTGAGGGCTACACCTTC
TRBD2	TRBV20-1	TRBJ2-1	few	CSARTSGDEQFF	TGCAGTGCTCGGACTAGCGGGGACGAGCAGTTCTTC
-	TRBV28	TRBJ2-4	few	CASSRQENIQYF	TGTGCCAGCAGTCGACAGGAGAACATTCAGTACTTC
-	TRBV12-3/TRBV12-4	TRBJ1-2	few	CASSLAAVYYGYTF	TGTGCCAGCAGTTTGGCCGCAGTTTACTATGGCTACACCTTC
-	TRBV5-1	TRBJ2-1	few	CASALEVIRADEQFF	TGCGCCAGCGCCTTGGAGGTGATCAGGGCTGATGAGCAGTTCTTC
-	TRBV7-9	TRBJ2-1	-	CASSFGLREQFF	TGTGCCAGCAGCTTTGGATTGCGGGAGCAGTTCTTC
-	TRBV29-1	TRBJ1-2	-	CSVGRGMDYGYTF	TGCAGCGTTGGTCGGGGGATGGACTATGGCTACACCTTC
-	TRBV7-6	TRBJ2-5	-	CASSLRQIETQYF	TGTGCCAGCAGCTTGAGGCAGATAGAGACCCAGTACTTC
-	TRBV15	TRBJ2-3	-	CATRPGKRTDTQYF	TGTGCCACCAGACCCGGGAAACGCACAGATACGCAGTATTTT
-	TRBV13	TRBJ2-1	few	CASSLENVNEQFF	TGTGCCAGCAGCTTAGAAAACGTTAATGAGCAGTTCTTC
-	TRBV4-3	TRBJ2-5	few	CASSKVGDSKTQYF	TGCGCCAGCAGCAAGGTCGGGGACTCAAAGACCCAGTACTTC
TRBD2	TRBV4-2	TRBJ2-2	few	CASSLTSGASVGELFF	TGTGCCAGCAGCCTCACTAGCGGGGCCTCAGTCGGGGAGCTGTTTTTT
TRBD2	TRBV9	TRBJ2-1	-	CASSVSGGANEQFF	TGTGCCAGCAGCGTTAGCGGGGGGGCCAATGAGCAGTTCTTC
-	TRBV5-6	TRBJ2-7	few	CASSFPANTLGSYYEQYF	TGTGCCAGCAGCTTCCCTGCGAACACCCTGGGGTCCTACTACGAGCAGTACTTC